The clone carrying this T cell receptor (beta chain) was seen more than once but under ten times. The sample comes from a study of T-cell reconstitution after alpha-beta-depleted transplantation in children. The authors prepared the TCRbeta library with unique molecular identifiers. Each CDR3 protein gets one entry after TCRdb re-called the PCR reads with MiXCR. The sample contains around 250,000 distinct CDR3 sequences, 9.9% of which appear only once. The source of this sequence is a human donor who donated a stem cell graft to a child with SCID. The sample was PBMCs from the stem cell graft donor, taken from the stem cell graft.

CDR3 in amino acids: CASIQSLGGSGYTF. For the CDR3, the DNA is TGTGCCAGCATTCAATCGCTCGGGGGTTCAGGCTACACCTTC. The chain couples TRBV12-3 or TRBV12-4 to TRBJ1-2; tentatively, D is TRBD1 (5 bases). V was trimmed by 7 bases and J by 8 bases, leaving 20 bases between them. The CDR3 extends over 14 amino acids.